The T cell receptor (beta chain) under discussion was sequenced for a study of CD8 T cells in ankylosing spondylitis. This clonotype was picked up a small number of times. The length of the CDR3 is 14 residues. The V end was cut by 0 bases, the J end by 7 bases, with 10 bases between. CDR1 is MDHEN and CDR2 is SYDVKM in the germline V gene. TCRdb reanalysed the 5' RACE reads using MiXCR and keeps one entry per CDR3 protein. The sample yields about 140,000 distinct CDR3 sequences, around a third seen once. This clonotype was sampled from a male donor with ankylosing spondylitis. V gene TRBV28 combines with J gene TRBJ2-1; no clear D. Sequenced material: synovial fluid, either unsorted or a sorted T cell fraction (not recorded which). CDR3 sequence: CASSLWEPRNEQFF. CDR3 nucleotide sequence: TGTGCCAGCAGTTTATGGGAACCCAGGAATGAGCAGTTCTTC.